A selection of T cell receptor beta chains follows, all from one sample in a study of identical twins. TCRdb analysed the 5' RACE reads with MiXCR anew, one entry per CDR3 protein. The sample holds about 240,000 distinct CDR3 sequences; about an eighth are singletons and the top ten take roughly 4.2%. These data are also associated with another study on yellow fever vaccine responses in identical twins.

The sequenced material came from memory (CD45RO+) T cells sorted from blood. Receptor source: a woman aged 18-29 years in good health. Each CDR3 is given with its conserved first and last residue. The D gene is left open where the match is weak. Size values are once, few and many counts, or a class for expanded clones, and some rows have none.

j_call	clone_size	v_call	d_call	cdr3_aa	cdr3_nt
TRBJ2-1	.	TRBV13	.	CASSQLQLGSYNEQFF	TGTGCCAGCAGCCAACTACAACTAGGGTCCTACAATGAGCAGTTCTTC
TRBJ2-7	.	TRBV7-2	.	CASSLMGRYEQYF	TGTGCCAGCAGCTTAATGGGCCGCTACGAGCAGTACTTC
TRBJ2-1	few	TRBV19	.	CASSIVLTGPYEQFF	TGTGCCAGTAGTATAGTCCTCACGGGACCTTATGAGCAGTTCTTC
TRBJ2-1	.	TRBV6-4	TRBD2	CASRSTGGDNEQFF	TGTGCCAGCAGATCGACGGGGGGGGACAATGAGCAGTTCTTC
TRBJ2-6	few	TRBV3-1	.	CASSQEARLEGANVLTF	TGTGCCAGCAGCCAAGAGGCCCGCCTGGAAGGGGCCAACGTCCTGACTTTC
TRBJ2-7	few	TRBV7-2	TRBD2	CASSWTSPAYEQYF	TGTGCCAGCAGTTGGACTAGTCCCGCCTACGAGCAGTACTTC
TRBJ2-1	many	TRBV5-1	.	CASSFDSAYNEQFF	TGCGCCAGCAGCTTTGACAGTGCGTACAATGAGCAGTTCTTC
TRBJ2-1	medium-sized	TRBV11-2	.	CASSLAPFNEQFF	TGTGCCAGCAGCTTAGCCCCGTTCAATGAGCAGTTCTTC
TRBJ1-1	.	TRBV25-1	.	CASRVQENTEAFF	TGTGCCAGCAGGGTACAGGAGAACACTGAAGCTTTCTTT
TRBJ2-5	.	TRBV12-3/TRBV12-4	.	CASNSGIGETQYF	TGTGCCAGCAATTCCGGGATTGGGGAGACCCAGTACTTC
TRBJ2-2	.	TRBV5-5	TRBD1	CASSPPDRGRGTGELFF	TGTGCCAGCAGCCCCCCGGACAGGGGGCGTGGGACCGGGGAGCTGTTTTTT
TRBJ2-5	few	TRBV25-1	TRBD2	CASSDMPQLEQRELPETQYF	TGTGCCAGCAGTGATATGCCCCAACTAGAGCAGCGGGAGCTTCCAGAGACCCAGTACTTC
TRBJ2-2	many	TRBV11-3	.	CASSLGGDTGELFF	TGTGCCAGCAGCTTAGGAGGAGACACCGGGGAGCTGTTTTTT
TRBJ2-7	.	TRBV7-9	TRBD1	CASSVQGQNYEQYF	TGTGCCAGCAGCGTGCAGGGACAGAACTACGAGCAGTACTTC
TRBJ2-4	.	TRBV2	.	CASTGNENIQYF	TGTGCCAGCACCGGAAACGAAAACATTCAGTACTTC
TRBJ2-1	many	TRBV29-1	.	CSVRGDPYNEQFF	TGCAGCGTTCGTGGAGACCCCTACAATGAGCAGTTCTTC
TRBJ2-3	.	TRBV12-3/TRBV12-4	.	CAICFSEPGHSPTDTQYF	TGTGCCATCTGTTTCAGCGAACCGGGACACAGCCCCACAGATACGCAGTATTTT
TRBJ1-6	few	TRBV6-1	.	CASSGQAAGSLHF	TGTGCCAGCAGTGGACAGGCCGCGGGGTCCCTCCACTTT
TRBJ2-5	.	TRBV5-1	TRBD2	CASRTSAETQYF	TGCGCCAGTCGAACTAGCGCGGAGACCCAGTACTTC
TRBJ2-3	few	TRBV10-3	TRBD2	CAISGTSGIDTQYF	TGTGCCATCAGCGGGACTAGCGGGATTGATACGCAGTATTTT
TRBJ2-2	.	TRBV9	TRBD1	CASSVGSQGVTGELFF	TGTGCCAGCAGCGTAGGTTCACAGGGGGTGACCGGGGAGCTGTTTTTT
TRBJ2-2	many	TRBV4-3	TRBD2	CASSQKLAGYTGELFF	TGCGCCAGCAGCCAGAAACTAGCGGGATACACCGGGGAGCTGTTTTTT
TRBJ2-3	few	TRBV29-1	.	CSVDGQGNTDTQYF	TGCAGCGTTGATGGGCAGGGGAACACAGATACGCAGTATTTT
TRBJ1-1	.	TRBV6-5	.	CASSYRGRTEAFF	TGTGCCAGCAGTTACAGGGGAAGGACTGAAGCTTTCTTT
TRBJ2-7	.	TRBV29-1	TRBD2	CSVAVAGAAYEQYF	TGCAGCGTTGCAGTCGCGGGAGCGGCGTACGAGCAGTACTTC
TRBJ2-2	few	TRBV25-1	.	CASSDHFRAGELFF	TGTGCCAGCAGTGACCATTTCAGGGCCGGGGAGCTGTTTTTT
TRBJ2-5	few	TRBV21-1	.	CASSRGRAKLPRDQETQYF	TGTGCCAGCAGCAGGGGGAGGGCTAAGCTTCCCCGGGATCAAGAGACCCAGTACTTC
TRBJ2-2	.	TRBV6-4	.	CASSFHSTGELFF	TGTGCCAGCAGTTTCCACAGCACCGGGGAGCTGTTTTTT
TRBJ2-3	few	TRBV21-1	.	CASSIPRHTSTDTQYF	TGTGCCAGCAGCATTCCCCGACACACTAGCACAGATACGCAGTATTTT
TRBJ2-3	.	TRBV5-1	.	CASSFNSGDTDTQYF	TGCGCCAGCAGCTTTAATTCAGGGGACACAGATACGCAGTATTTT
TRBJ2-5	once	TRBV5-1	TRBD1	CASSLYGTGEKETQYF	TGCGCCAGCAGCTTGTATGGGACAGGGGAGAAAGAGACCCAGTACTTC
TRBJ2-2	.	TRBV7-9	.	CASSLAGAVRDTGELFF	TGTGCCAGCAGCTTAGCGGGCGCGGTGAGAGACACCGGGGAGCTGTTTTTT
TRBJ1-6	few	TRBV28	.	CASSSTPGGINSPLHF	TGTGCCAGCAGTTCCACACCGGGGGGGATAAATTCACCCCTCCACTTT
TRBJ1-5	.	TRBV29-1	TRBD1	CSVVVQGGDSNQPQHF	TGCAGCGTTGTGGTACAGGGGGGAGATAGCAATCAGCCCCAGCATTTT
TRBJ2-3	.	TRBV10-3	TRBD1	CAISEGTASSTDTQYF	TGTGCCATCAGTGAGGGGACAGCTTCTAGCACAGATACGCAGTATTTT
TRBJ2-7	.	TRBV7-2	TRBD2	CASSLTGDYYEQYF	TGTGCCAGCAGCTTAACCGGGGACTACTACGAGCAGTACTTC
TRBJ1-2	few	TRBV28	TRBD1	CASSLFTGTGRSYGYTF	TGTGCCAGCAGTTTATTTACCGGGACAGGGAGGAGTTATGGCTACACCTTC
TRBJ2-1	many	TRBV6-4	TRBD2	CASSAGSGGANEQFF	TGTGCCAGCAGCGCTGGTAGCGGGGGGGCGAATGAGCAGTTCTTC
TRBJ2-5	.	TRBV9	TRBD2	CAIGGGGETQYF	TGTGCCATCGGCGGGGGAGGCGAGACCCAGTACTTC
TRBJ2-1	.	TRBV21-1	.	CASENEREFYNEQFF	TGTGCCAGCGAGAACGAGCGGGAGTTCTACAATGAGCAGTTCTTC
TRBJ2-1	many	TRBV29-1	TRBD2	CSVEGTSGYNEQFF	TGCAGCGTTGAAGGGACTAGCGGCTACAATGAGCAGTTCTTC
TRBJ2-1	.	TRBV28	TRBD2	CASRGTRTYNEQFF	TGTGCCAGCAGAGGGACTAGGACCTACAATGAGCAGTTCTTC
TRBJ2-5	many	TRBV25-1	.	CASSEDVKKTQYF	TGTGCCAGCAGTGAAGATGTTAAAAAGACCCAGTACTTC
TRBJ1-2	many	TRBV15	.	CATSRDLRYGYTF	TGTGCCACCAGCAGAGATCTGCGCTATGGCTACACCTTC
TRBJ2-7	.	TRBV30	.	CAWSAFDSLAEQYF	TGTGCCTGGAGTGCCTTCGATAGCCTGGCCGAGCAGTACTTC
TRBJ1-5	.	TRBV12-3/TRBV12-4	.	CASSWDIRQPQHF	TGTGCCAGCAGTTGGGACATCCGTCAGCCCCAGCATTTT
TRBJ1-2	.	TRBV7-2	.	CASSQDGIYGYTF	TGTGCCAGCAGCCAGGACGGGATCTATGGCTACACCTTC
TRBJ1-2	.	TRBV6-1	.	CASSSTLDRTNYGYTF	TGTGCCAGCAGCTCCACCCTCGACAGAACTAACTATGGCTACACCTTC
TRBJ2-7	many	TRBV25-1	TRBD2	CASSEGREVDKQYF	TGTGCCAGCAGTGAGGGGCGGGAGGTAGATAAGCAGTACTTC
TRBJ2-2	.	TRBV5-1	.	CASSRGHGDSGELFF	TGCGCCAGCAGCCGGGGTCACGGGGATTCCGGGGAGCTGTTTTTT
TRBJ2-1	many	TRBV29-1	.	CSGGQFGRLLSGNEQFF	TGCAGCGGAGGACAGTTTGGGAGGTTGTTATCTGGCAATGAGCAGTTCTTC
TRBJ2-1	.	TRBV7-2	.	CASSLEAANEQFF	TGTGCCAGCAGCTTAGAAGCGGCCAATGAGCAGTTCTTC
TRBJ1-1	few	TRBV12-5	.	CASGENMNTEAFF	TGTGCTAGTGGTGAGAACATGAACACTGAAGCTTTCTTT
TRBJ2-5	few	TRBV20-1	TRBD2	CSARRGGLETQYF	TGCAGTGCTCGGCGGGGGGGCCTTGAGACCCAGTACTTC
TRBJ2-7	few	TRBV7-2	.	CASSISRGHYEQYF	TGTGCCAGCAGCATTTCACGGGGCCACTACGAGCAGTACTTC